The 31 T cell receptor beta chains below all came from one sample that was sequenced in a study of CD8 T cells in ankylosing spondylitis. TCRdb analysed the 5' RACE reads with MiXCR anew, one entry per CDR3 protein. The data contain under 150,000 distinct CDR3 sequences, 6.5% to 8.5% of them singletons. Input material: synovial fluid, either unsorted or a sorted T cell fraction (not recorded which). These TCRs come from a male donor with ankylosing spondylitis.

This clonotype was seen a few times. J is TRBJ2-5 and V is TRBV20-1; D is unresolved. The germline CDR1 and CDR2 sequences are DFQATT and SNEGSKA (reference sequence). CDR3 length equals 14 residues. V was pared by 0 bases and J by 1 base, with 9 bases between. CDR3: CSARDRQFQETQYF. In DNA, the CDR3 is TGCAGTGCTAGAGATAGGCAATTCCAAGAGACCCAGTACTTC.

This clonotype was seen a few times. V and J are TRBV18 and TRBJ2-3, with 7 bases identical to TRBD2. Trimming removed 1 base from V and 2 bases from J; junction bases left unmatched: 9. The CDR3 is made up of 17 amino acids. The germline gives CDR1 KGHSH, CDR2 LQKENI. The CDR3 DNA reads as TGTGCCAGCTCACCACAGTCGCTAAGCGGGAACACAGATACGCAGTATTTT. Its translation is CASSPQSLSGNTDTQYF.

This clonotype was seen ten or more times. The chain joins TRBV29-1 to TRBJ2-6, with D tentatively TRBD1 (5 bases). Trimming left V 4 bases short and J 0 bases short, with 16 bases between. CDR1 is SQVTM, CDR2 ANQGSEA, per germline. The CDR3 is 17 residues long. CDR3 protein: CSVVLGQGFSGANVLTF. The CDR3 DNA is TGCAGCGTTGTTCTCGGGCAGGGTTTCTCTGGGGCCAACGTCCTGACTTTC.

This clonotype appeared once. V gene TRBV30 combines with J gene TRBJ2-3, with TRBD2 matching over 9 bases. The CDR3 is 13 residues long. Germline CDR1 GTSNPN, CDR2 SVGIG (reference sequence). The CDR3 nucleotides read TGTGCTCGCGGACTAGCGATGACAGATACGCAGTATTTT. This translates into CARGLAMTDTQYF.

The table lists this clonotype with many counts. The chain links TRBV9 to TRBJ1-3, with no clear D. In germline, CDR1 is SGDLS, CDR2 YYNGEE. Trimming shortened V by 0 bases and J by 0 bases, and 13 bases separated the two germline ends. This CDR3 has 17 residues. The CDR3 is CASSVGSTSSSGNTIYF. The CDR3 DNA is TGTGCCAGCAGCGTAGGTAGTACGTCTAGCTCTGGAAACACCATATATTTT. Supplemented by reference TRBV9 and TRBJ1-3, the full variable domain reads DSGVTQTPKHLITATGQRVTLRCSPRSGDLSVYWYQQSLDQGLQFLIQYYNGEERAKGNILERFSAQQFPDLHSELNLSSLELGDSALYFCASSVGSTSSSGNTIYFGEGSWLTVV.

CDR3 protein: CASSQRSGANVLTF. Written as DNA, the CDR3 is TGTGCCAGCAGCCAGAGGTCTGGGGCCAACGTCCTGACTTTC. This chain uses TRBV16 with TRBJ2-6; D call uncertain. V was trimmed by 3 bases and J by 1 base, leaving 4 bases between them. The germline CDR1 and CDR2 sequences are KGHSY and FQNENV. The CDR3 sequence is 14 residues long.

This clonotype was seen a handful of times. The genes are TRBV16 and TRBJ2-7; possible D gene TRBD1, 7 bases. Trimming took 4 bases from V and 3 from J, leaving 16 bases between them. Germline-derived CDR1 and CDR2 are KGHSY and FQNENV. This CDR3 is 15 amino acids long. CDR3 in DNA: TGTGCCAGCAGCCCCTTGAGGCAGGGGGGCTACGAGCAGTACTTC. It is translated as CASSPLRQGGYEQYF.

The chain carries TRBV28 and TRBJ1-1, with TRBD1 matching 10 bases. The CDR3 sequence is 15 residues long. Germline V gene data show CDR1 as MDHEN and CDR2 as SYDVKM. With V trimmed by 7 bases and J by 2 bases, 7 bases remained unmatched. CDR3 DNA sequence: TGTGCCAGCAAGTGGACAGGGGGGTATAACACTGAAGCTTTCTTT. Encoded protein: CASKWTGGYNTEAFF.

This clonotype came up many times. V gene TRBV12-3 or TRBV12-4 combines with J gene TRBJ2-5; 13 nucleotides agree with TRBD2. The V and J ends lost 5 bases and 5 bases, in that order; junction bases with no gene match: 8. CDR3 length: 16 amino acids. For the CDR3, the DNA is TGTGCCAGCAGTCCAGGACTAGCGGGAGCGGTGGAGACCCAGTACTTC. It translates to CASSPGLAGAVETQYF.

This clonotype was found many times. This chain uses TRBV10-2 with TRBJ2-2; 9 bases agree with TRBD1. Germline-derived CDR1 and CDR2 are WSHSY and SAAADI. This CDR3 is 15 amino acids long. The V segment lost 5 bases and the J segment 3 bases; nucleotides outside the gene matches: 4. CDR3 residues: CASSRQGGHTGELFF. The CDR3 DNA is TGCGCCAGCAGTCGACAGGGGGGGCACACCGGGGAGCTGTTTTTT.

Written as DNA, the CDR3 is TGTGCCAGCAGCGAGGGGTTAGCGGGGGCCTACAATGAGCAGTTCTTC. Its translation is CASSEGLAGAYNEQFF. The chain is built from TRBV7-3 and TRBJ2-1; 9 positions agree with TRBD2. The germline gives CDR1 SGHTA, CDR2 FQGTGA. CDR3 length equals 16 residues. With V trimmed by 5 bases and J by 2 bases, 7 bases remained unmatched.

The genes are TRBV5-1 and TRBJ2-3; maybe TRBD2 (5 bases). CDR3 length equals 15 residues. CDR1 and CDR2 (germline): SGHRS, YFSETQ. Trimming left V 4 bases short and J 6 bases short, with 18 bases between. The chain's CDR3 is CASSQVGDPEDTQYF. The CDR3, as DNA: TGCGCCAGCAGCCAGGTGGGAGACCCCGAGGATACGCAGTATTTT.

The chain employs TRBV4-1 and TRBJ1-1; D is perhaps TRBD1 (6 bases). Germline V gives CDR1 MGHRA, CDR2 YSYEKL. This CDR3 comprises 15 residues. V gave up 2 bases and J gave up 4 bases, with 14 bases separating them. Here the CDR3 reads CASSQWGQGSTEAFF. The DNA for the CDR3 is TGCGCCAGCAGCCAATGGGGTCAGGGGAGCACTGAAGCTTTCTTT.

This chain links TRBV5-5 with TRBJ1-2; D may be TRBD1 (6 bases). Trimming removed 3 bases at V and 2 bases at J, with 14 bases between. The CDR3 sequence is 15 residues long. Germline V gene sequence: CDR1 SGHKS, CDR2 YYEKEE (reference sequence). CDR3 amino acids: CASSWGPGANYGYTF. In DNA form, the CDR3 reads TGTGCCAGCAGCTGGGGGCCGGGGGCGAACTATGGCTACACCTTC.

This clonotype was counted at least ten times. This chain joins TRBV6-1 and TRBJ1-5; 7 bases agree with TRBD1. CDR1 and CDR2 (germline): MNHNS, SASEGT. The CDR3 loop spans 14 amino acids. J was trimmed by 2 bases and V by 6 bases; bases with no gene match: 4. In DNA form, the CDR3 reads TGTGCCAGCAGCCCCGACAGGGGCAATCAGCCCCAGCATTTT. This translates into CASSPDRGNQPQHF.

This clonotype was counted ten times or more. The chain links TRBV9 to TRBJ2-7, with 8 bases lining up with TRBD2. After removal of 4 bases from V and 6 bases from J, the junction contained 12 bases not matched to a gene. The CDR3 is made up of 15 amino acids. Germline values: CDR1 SGDLS, CDR2 YYNGEE. The CDR3 DNA is TGTGCCAGCAGCCCGGCGGGACTAGTAATTAGCGAGCAGTACTTC. It encodes CASSPAGLVISEQYF.

This clonotype was recorded at least ten times. This chain joins TRBV20-1 and TRBJ1-2; D remains unclear. The CDR3 totals 12 residues. CDR1 DFQATT and CDR2 SNEGSKA come from the germline V gene (reference sequence). V was clipped by 6 bases and J by 8 bases, with 16 bases between them. The CDR3 sequence: CSAPTETPGYTF. As DNA, the CDR3 is TGCAGTGCCCCCACAGAAACTCCCGGCTACACCTTC.

This clonotype appeared many times. The genes are TRBV24-1 and TRBJ2-3; either TRBD1 or TRBD2 may supply D (5 bases each). The V end lost 5 bases, the J end lost 2 bases, and 13 bases lay between the germline ends. This CDR3 has 15 residues. Germline CDR1 is KGHDR and CDR2 is SFDVKD. The CDR3 coding sequence is TGTGCCACCAGTGCCGGGACCGACAACACAGATACGCAGTATTTT. Its translation is CATSAGTDNTDTQYF.

This clonotype was found many times. The V and J genes are TRBV5-1 and TRBJ2-2; D unresolved. The CDR3 extends over 12 amino acids. Trimming removed 7 bases at V and 5 bases at J, with 9 bases between. Germline assignment: CDR1 SGHRS and CDR2 YFSETQ. The CDR3 loop reads CASRSETGELFF. CDR3 nucleotide sequence: TGCGCCAGCCGTTCTGAGACCGGGGAGCTGTTTTTT.

The gene calls are TRBV18 and TRBJ1-2, with no clear D. The CDR3 is 14 amino acids. CDR1 is KGHSH, CDR2 LQKENI, per germline. The germline V and J ends were trimmed by 2 bases and 2 bases, with 9 bases remaining between them. The CDR3 spells CASSPGGRNYGYTF. For the CDR3, the DNA is TGTGCCAGCTCACCAGGCGGCAGAAACTATGGCTACACCTTC.

This clonotype showed up just a few times. The genes are TRBV7-2 and TRBJ2-7; 8 nucleotides align to TRBD1. Germline CDR1 SGHTA, CDR2 FQGNSA. The length of the CDR3 is 14 residues. The ends lost 3 bases at V and 8 bases at J; junction bases unmatched: 9. The CDR3 sequence: CASSFAGGGRKQYF. Here the CDR3 DNA reads TGTGCCAGCAGCTTCGCAGGGGGCGGTCGGAAGCAGTACTTC. Complete variable domain (other parts from reference TRBV7-2 and TRBJ2-7): GAGVSQSPSNKVTEKGKDVELRCDPISGHTALYWYRQSLGQGLEFLIYFQGNSAPDKSGLPSDRFSAERTGGSVSTLTIQRTQQEDSAVYLCASSFAGGGRKQYFGPGTRLTVT.

This clonotype was seen only a few times. The chain employs TRBV7-2 and TRBJ2-1, with a possible D match to TRBD2 (6 bases). Germline lookup yields CDR1 SGHTA and CDR2 FQGNSA. This CDR3 spans 15 amino acids. V gave up 7 bases and J gave up 7 bases, with 20 bases separating them. The CDR3 region has the DNA TGTGCCAGCATCCCCGGAGGGGCTGGGAGGAATGAGCAGTTCTTC. Residues: CASIPGGAGRNEQFF.

This clonotype was counted only a few times. In DNA form, the CDR3 reads TGCGCCAGCAGCCCCGACCCTAACACAGATACGCAGTATTTT. This gives the protein CASSPDPNTDTQYF. J is TRBJ2-3 and V is TRBV5-1; no clear D. The CDR3 loop spans 14 amino acids. Trimming removed 4 bases at V and 2 bases at J, with 11 bases between. Germline CDR1 is SGHRS and CDR2 is YFSETQ.

The table lists this clonotype with many counts. V and J are TRBV6-2 or TRBV6-3 and TRBJ2-7; tentatively, D is TRBD2 (6 bases). This CDR3 region has 14 residues. Trimming removed 0 bases at V and 0 bases at J, with 6 bases between. Germline values: CDR1 MNHEY, CDR2 SVGEGT. The CDR3 protein is CASSYSTSSYEQYF. In DNA, the CDR3 is TGTGCCAGCAGTTACTCGACTAGCTCCTACGAGCAGTACTTC.

The chain uses TRBV10-3 and TRBJ1-1, with D unresolved. The CDR3 spans 15 residues. Germline V gene lookup returns CDR1 ENHRY and CDR2 SYGVKD. The ends were cut back, 6 bases at V and 0 bases at J, with 14 bases in the middle. The CDR3 loop reads CAIRPVRAMNTEAFF. The CDR3 bases are TGTGCCATCAGGCCCGTTAGGGCAATGAACACTGAAGCTTTCTTT.

This clonotype has just a few counts. The V and J genes are TRBV20-1 and TRBJ2-7; 9 bases match TRBD1. The CDR3 length is 15 residues. The germline CDR1 and CDR2 sequences are DFQATT and SNEGSKA (reference sequence). The V and J ends lost 6 bases and 7 bases, in that order; junction bases with no gene match: 16. The CDR3 loop is CSAKKRGQGGREQYF. The CDR3 region has the DNA TGCAGTGCCAAAAAAAGGGGACAGGGAGGTCGAGAGCAGTACTTC.

This clonotype was recorded at least ten times. The chain couples TRBV5-1 to TRBJ2-5, with unresolved D. This CDR3 comprises 16 residues. Deletions cut 0 bases from V and 4 bases from J, with 16 bases between. Germline assignment: CDR1 SGHRS and CDR2 YFSETQ. The CDR3 DNA reads TGCGCCAGCAGCTTGGAAGGCCCGATAACGGCAGAGACCCAGTACTTC. Amino acids: CASSLEGPITAETQYF.

In this sample, this clonotype turned up many times. The V call is TRBV6-1, the J call TRBJ2-4; TRBD1 matches at 8 bases. CDR3 length equals 15 residues. Unmatched junction bases numbered 3, after V lost 5 bases and J lost 0 bases. Germline V gene data show CDR1 as MNHNS and CDR2 as SASEGT. This CDR3 reads CASSITGGAKNIQYF. For the CDR3, the DNA is TGTGCCAGCAGTATCACAGGGGGAGCCAAAAACATTCAGTACTTC.

This clonotype was counted at least ten times. The J gene is TRBJ1-1, the V gene TRBV11-2; the match to TRBD1 covers 9 bases. The CDR3 runs 17 residues. The V gene end was trimmed by 5 bases and the J gene end by 0 bases; junction bases not matched to a gene: 10. Germline CDR1 and CDR2: SGHAT and FQNNGV. The DNA of the CDR3 is TGTGCCAGCAGCCCCCCCTCGACAGGGGGAGTGAACACTGAAGCTTTCTTT. This gives the protein CASSPPSTGGVNTEAFF.

This clonotype has a handful of counts. The chain employs TRBV7-2 and TRBJ2-2, with unresolved D. The CDR3 loop spans 12 amino acids. V was cut by 1 base and J by 6 bases, with 3 bases left in between. Germline lookup yields CDR1 SGHTA and CDR2 FQGNSA. CDR3 loop: CASSLVSGELFF. In DNA, the CDR3 is TGTGCCAGCAGCTTAGTATCCGGGGAGCTGTTTTTT.

This clonotype was detected a few times. The chain carries TRBV29-1 and TRBJ2-2; the D gene could be TRBD1 or TRBD2 (6 bases each). Germline V CDR1 and CDR2: SQVTM, ANQGSEA. The V end was cut by 6 bases, the J end by 7 bases, with 21 bases between. The CDR3 has 15 amino acids. The CDR3 DNA follows: TGCAGCGTAGAGGGCTACACCGGGGGCGACGGGGAGCTGTTTTTT. Amino acids: CSVEGYTGGDGELFF.